The 30 T cell receptor beta chains below come from one sample, sequenced in a study of shared clonotypes between healthy human individuals. Profiling relied on immunoSEQ multiplex PCR, and the TCRdb table lists in-frame clones only, not all of them. The sample holds 170,000 or so clones, about 68% seen once. Sequencing was performed on memory CD4+ T cells sorted from blood. Subset given: CD45RA-negative fraction. These TCRs come from a man under 40 in good health.

The rearrangement joins TRBV6-1 to TRBJ2-3; D may be TRBD1 (6 bases). V was shortened by 4 bases and J by 0 bases, with 11 bases between the two germline ends. The CDR3 loop spans 15 amino acids. CDR1 and CDR2 (germline): MNHNS, SASEGT. CDR3 protein: CASSATGSSTDTQYF. As DNA, the CDR3 is TGTGCCAGCAGTGCCACAGGGAGTAGCACAGATACGCAGTATTTT.

This chain links TRBV6-6 with TRBJ2-7; D is uncertain. CDR1 is MNHNY, CDR2 SVGAGI, per germline (reference sequence). V dropped 5 bases and J dropped 6 bases, with 11 bases sitting between them. The CDR3 is 12 amino acids. The CDR3 protein is CASSRSSLEQYF. The CDR3 coding sequence is TGTGCCAGCAGTCGCTCCTCACTCGAGCAGTACTTC.

The V and J genes are TRBV7-3 and TRBJ1-1; 7 nucleotides align to TRBD1. V trimming: 3 bases; J trimming: 7 bases; junction bases outside the gene matches: 5. CDR1 is SGHTA, CDR2 FQGTGA, per germline. The CDR3 length is 13 residues. The CDR3 sequence: CASSFVRDSEAFF. In DNA form, the CDR3 reads TGTGCCAGCAGCTTCGTCCGGGACAGTGAAGCTTTCTTT.

This clone was seen once. The J gene is TRBJ1-3, the V gene TRBV5-4; possibly TRBD1 for D (6 bases). Trimming removed 2 bases at V and 8 bases at J, with 11 bases between. The CDR3 has 13 residues. The germline gives CDR1 SGHNT, CDR2 YYREEE (reference sequence). CDR3 sequence: CASSLAGAHTIYF. CDR3 in DNA: TGTGCCAGCAGCTTAGCGGGGGCGCACACCATATATTTT.

The DNA of the CDR3 is TGTGCCATCAGGGGACAGCGGGAGCAGTTCTTC. Translating gives CAIRGQREQFF. This chain joins TRBV10-3 and TRBJ2-1; 7 bases agree with TRBD1. This CDR3 has 11 amino acids. Germline-derived CDR1 and CDR2 are ENHRY and SYGVKD. With V trimmed by 6 bases and J by 10 bases, 3 bases remained unmatched.

This clone was counted ten times or more. This sequence joins TRBV14 and TRBJ1-1; 7 nucleotides agree with TRBD1. The CDR3 is 11 amino acids. V was pared by 3 bases and J by 11 bases, with 3 bases of the junction left unmatched. CDR1 and CDR2 from the germline V gene are SGHDN and FVKESK. The CDR3 nucleotides are TGTGCCAGCAGCCAGACAGGGACGGCTTTCTTT. Protein sequence: CASSQTGTAFF. The variable domain in full, completed from reference TRBV14 and TRBJ1-1, reads EAGVTQFPSHSVIEKGQTVTLRCDPISGHDNLYWYRRVMGKEIKFLLHFVKESKQDESGMPNNRFLAERTGGTYSTLKVQPAELEDSGVYFCASSQTGTAFFGQGTRLTVV.

The V and J genes are TRBV5-4 and TRBJ1-1, with TRBD1 matching over 8 bases. Germline V CDR1 and CDR2: SGHNT, YYREEE (reference sequence). The CDR3 has 14 residues. The V segment lost 5 bases and the J segment 1 base; nucleotides outside the gene matches: 4. The CDR3 reads CASSWGQANTEAFF. The CDR3 DNA is TGTGCCAGCAGTTGGGGACAGGCGAACACTGAAGCTTTCTTT.

This rearrangement joins TRBV7-2 to TRBJ1-2, with a tentative D call TRBD1 (5 bases). Trimming cost V 5 bases and J 8 bases, with 15 bases left between them. This CDR3 region has 13 residues. The germline V gene encodes CDR1 SGHTA and CDR2 FQGNSA. The CDR3 nucleotides read TGTGCCAGCAGCCGGGACCTTAATCAGGGCTACACCTTC. Translating gives CASSRDLNQGYTF.

This clone was found many times. The chain uses TRBV7-9 and TRBJ2-7; TRBD2 agrees at 7 bases. Losses at the gene ends were 8 bases for V and 7 bases for J; bases not matched to a gene: 14. This CDR3 has 14 amino acids. Germline V gene data show CDR1 as SEHNR and CDR2 as FQNEAQ (reference sequence). This chain's CDR3 is CASGLASGFWEQYF. The CDR3 nucleotides read TGTGCCAGCGGGTTGGCTAGCGGCTTTTGGGAGCAGTACTTC.

J is TRBJ2-7 and V is TRBV2, with D possibly TRBD2 on 6 matching bases. Germline-derived CDR1 and CDR2 are SNHLY and FYNNEI. Trimming left V 5 bases short and J 2 bases short, with 13 bases between. The CDR3 loop spans 14 amino acids. The CDR3 DNA follows: TGTGCCAGCAGTCCCGGGACTCCACCCTACGAGCAGTACTTC. Translation: CASSPGTPPYEQYF.

Only one count was recorded for this clone. The chain uses TRBV10-3 and TRBJ1-2, with TRBD1 matching over 8 bases. Trimming cost V 7 bases and J 5 bases; bases outside gene matches: 6. Germline V gene lookup returns CDR1 ENHRY and CDR2 SYGVKD. This CDR3 comprises 13 residues. This CDR3 reads CAIMPTGEYGYTF. DNA of the CDR3: TGTGCCATCATGCCGACAGGGGAGTATGGCTACACCTTC.

The chain has TRBV9 and TRBJ2-7, with D possibly TRBD2 on 6 matching bases. V lost 4 bases, J lost 1 base, and 18 bases lay in between. CDR3 length: 16 residues. In germline, CDR1 is SGDLS, CDR2 YYNGEE. The CDR3: CASSLGSGLESYEQYF. The CDR3 region has the DNA TGTGCCAGCAGCCTTGGGTCGGGACTGGAATCCTACGAGCAGTACTTC.

V is TRBV6-6 and J is TRBJ1-5, with 7 nucleotides matching TRBD1. In germline, CDR1 is MNHNY, CDR2 SVGAGI (reference sequence). The CDR3 has 14 residues. J was trimmed by 2 bases and V by 6 bases; bases with no gene match: 4. The CDR3 spells CASRPDRGNQPQHF. The CDR3 DNA sequence: TGTGCCAGCAGACCCGACAGGGGCAATCAGCCCCAGCATTTT.

This clone came up a few times. This chain links TRBV2 with TRBJ2-7; D ambiguous. The CDR3 is 12 residues long. Trimming pared 2 bases from V and 3 bases from J, leaving 5 bases between. Germline values: CDR1 SNHLY, CDR2 FYNNEI. The chain's CDR3 is CASSETGYEQYF. As DNA, the CDR3 is TGTGCCAGCAGTGAAACCGGCTACGAGCAGTACTTC.

The chain recombines TRBV29-1 with TRBJ2-3, with D tentatively TRBD1 or TRBD2 (5 bases each). Germline lookup yields CDR1 SQVTM and CDR2 ANQGSEA. Trimming removed 6 bases at V and 6 bases at J, with 16 bases between. The length of the CDR3 is 13 residues. The CDR3 region has the DNA TGCAGCGTCGACCGCAGAGGGGTGGATACGCAGTATTTT. Its translation is CSVDRRGVDTQYF.

The V call is TRBV28, the J call TRBJ2-7, with 12 bases fitting TRBD2. Germline CDR1 reads MDHEN; CDR2 reads SYDVKM. This CDR3 is built from 14 residues. Trimming cost V 5 bases and J 7 bases; bases outside gene matches: 6. The CDR3 loop reads CASSPTSGSREQYF. DNA for the CDR3: TGTGCCAGCAGTCCGACTAGCGGGAGTCGGGAGCAGTACTTC.

Here the CDR3 reads CASSGRGGTGELFF. DNA for the CDR3: TGTGCCAGCAGTGGGAGGGGAGGCACCGGGGAGCTGTTTTTT. This chain connects TRBV6-5 to TRBJ2-2, with 7 bases matching TRBD2. Germline V gene data show CDR1 as MNHEY and CDR2 as SVGAGI. The length of the CDR3 is 14 residues. V lost 5 bases, J lost 4 bases, and 4 bases stayed unmatched.

The table lists this clone with many counts. The chain joins TRBV2 to TRBJ2-5, with a tentative D call TRBD1 (5 bases). The CDR3 runs to 12 residues. Germline V gene sequence: CDR1 SNHLY, CDR2 FYNNEI. V lost 7 bases and J 5 bases, leaving 11 bases between the germline ends. As DNA, the CDR3 is TGTGCCAGCAACAGGTTCTTGGAGACCCAGTACTTC. This codes for CASNRFLETQYF.

The chain has TRBV7-9 and TRBJ2-7, with a tentative D call TRBD1 (6 bases). CDR1 SEHNR and CDR2 FQNEAQ come from the germline V gene (reference sequence). This CDR3 has 16 residues. The germline V and J ends were trimmed by 6 bases and 0 bases, with 18 bases remaining between them. This CDR3 reads CASSSGTFSFSYEQYF. The CDR3 DNA is TGTGCCAGCAGTTCCGGGACATTCTCGTTCTCCTACGAGCAGTACTTC. The complete variable domain, with remaining parts taken from reference TRBV7-9 and TRBJ2-7, reads DTGVSQNPRHKITKRGQNVTFRCDPISEHNRLYWYRQTLGQGPEFLTYFQNEAQLEKSRLLSDRFSAERPKGSFSTLEIQRTEQGDSAMYLCASSSGTFSFSYEQYFGPGTRLTVT.

The table lists this clone with a few counts. The CDR3 sequence is CASSSPPGHGYTF. For the CDR3, the DNA is TGTGCCAGCAGCTCCCCTCCCGGGCATGGCTACACCTTC. The rearrangement uses TRBV5-4 and TRBJ1-2; D gene ambiguous. Germline-derived CDR1 and CDR2 are SGHNT and YYREEE (reference sequence). The CDR3 has 13 residues. The germline V and J ends were trimmed by 3 bases and 6 bases, with 12 bases remaining between them.

This clone appeared a few times. This chain links TRBV14 with TRBJ2-7; 7 bases align to TRBD1. The CDR3 is made up of 15 amino acids. Looked up from germline, CDR1 is SGHDN and CDR2 is FVKESK. V gave up 5 bases and J gave up 1 base; unmatched junction bases: 8. CDR3 protein: CASSFDRASSYEQYF. The CDR3, as DNA: TGTGCCAGCAGCTTCGACAGGGCCTCTTCCTACGAGCAGTACTTC.

The chain recombines TRBV28 with TRBJ2-7, with 13 bases that match TRBD2. The CDR3 consists of 16 residues. Germline loops: CDR1 MDHEN, CDR2 SYDVKM. Losses at the gene ends were 9 bases for V and 4 bases for J; bases not matched to a gene: 12. The DNA of the CDR3 is TGTGCCAGTTGGACTAGCGGGAGCCGCACCTTTTACGAGCAGTACTTC. It codes for CASWTSGSRTFYEQYF.

In this sample, this clone turned up a few times. The chain combines TRBV28 with TRBJ2-2; D might be TRBD2 (6 bases). The germline V and J ends were trimmed by 5 bases and 4 bases, with 17 bases remaining between them. The CDR3 totals 16 residues. Germline V gene sequence: CDR1 MDHEN, CDR2 SYDVKM. The CDR3, as DNA: TGTGCCAGCAGTACTCTGGGGACTGGATTCACCGGGGAGCTGTTTTTT. It yields the protein CASSTLGTGFTGELFF.

This rearrangement joins TRBV11-2 to TRBJ2-7; 8 positions agree with TRBD1. In germline, CDR1 is SGHAT, CDR2 FQNNGV. With 5 bases clipped from V and 1 base from J, the junction kept 10 bases outside the gene matches. This CDR3 has 16 residues. The DNA of the CDR3 is TGTGCCAGCAGCAGCCTCCCCAGGGGGCAGTCCTACGAGCAGTACTTC. It codes for CASSSLPRGQSYEQYF. Together with reference TRBV11-2 and TRBJ2-7, the CDR3 gives the full variable domain: EAGVAQSPRYKIIEKRQSVAFWCNPISGHATLYWYQQILGQGPKLLIQFQNNGVVDDSQLPKDRFSAERLKGVDSTLKIQPAKLEDSAVYLCASSSLPRGQSYEQYFGPGTRLTVT.

The chain links TRBV18 to TRBJ1-5, with 12 bases matching TRBD1. CDR3 length: 17 amino acids. V was clipped by 1 base and J by 6 bases; unmatched bases: 7. The germline gives CDR1 KGHSH, CDR2 LQKENI. The CDR3 loop reads CASSPQAGTGGFQPQHF. In DNA form, the CDR3 reads TGTGCCAGCTCACCACAGGCCGGGACAGGGGGCTTTCAGCCCCAGCATTTT.

CDR3 loop: CASSVYYEQYF. CDR3 in DNA: TGTGCCAGCAGCGTATACTACGAGCAGTACTTC. The chain uses TRBV11-2 and TRBJ2-7; D remains ambiguous. The germline gives CDR1 SGHAT, CDR2 FQNNGV. The CDR3 covers 11 residues. V gave up 5 bases and J gave up 3 bases, with 5 bases separating them.

V usage is TRBV11-2 and J usage is TRBJ2-7, with D uncertain. Trimming shortened V by 4 bases and J by 3 bases, and 10 bases separated the two germline ends. The germline CDR1 and CDR2 sequences are SGHAT and FQNNGV. This CDR3 spans 13 amino acids. CDR3 protein: CASSSYGYYEQYF. The CDR3 nucleotides are TGTGCCAGCAGCTCGTACGGTTACTACGAGCAGTACTTC.

This clone was observed many times. The V call is TRBV27, the J call TRBJ2-1, with 12 positions matching TRBD2. The CDR3 consists of 16 residues. V was clipped by 4 bases and J by 8 bases; unmatched bases: 9. Germline V CDR1 and CDR2: MNHEY, SMNVEV (reference sequence). CDR3 region: CASSSHSSGRADEQFF. The CDR3 nucleotides read TGTGCCAGCAGTTCCCACTCTAGCGGGAGGGCCGATGAGCAGTTCTTC.

This clone is a singleton in its sample. This chain connects TRBV5-1 to TRBJ2-6; 9 bases line up with TRBD2. With 0 bases clipped from V and 3 bases from J, the junction kept 7 bases outside the gene matches. This CDR3 has 18 amino acids. Looked up from germline, CDR1 is SGHRS and CDR2 is YFSETQ. The chain's CDR3 is CASSLVRGRASGANVLTF. The CDR3 bases are TGCGCCAGCAGCTTGGTTCGCGGGAGGGCAAGTGGGGCCAACGTCCTGACTTTC.

Here the CDR3 DNA reads TGCGCCAGCAGCATCGACAGGCAACGGGCTGAAGCTTTCTTT. This gives the protein CASSIDRQRAEAFF. The rearrangement joins TRBV5-1 to TRBJ1-1; a possible D gene is TRBD1 (6 bases). With 4 bases removed from V and 6 bases from J, the gap between germline ends came to 16 bases. The germline V gene encodes CDR1 SGHRS and CDR2 YFSETQ. CDR3 size: 14 residues.